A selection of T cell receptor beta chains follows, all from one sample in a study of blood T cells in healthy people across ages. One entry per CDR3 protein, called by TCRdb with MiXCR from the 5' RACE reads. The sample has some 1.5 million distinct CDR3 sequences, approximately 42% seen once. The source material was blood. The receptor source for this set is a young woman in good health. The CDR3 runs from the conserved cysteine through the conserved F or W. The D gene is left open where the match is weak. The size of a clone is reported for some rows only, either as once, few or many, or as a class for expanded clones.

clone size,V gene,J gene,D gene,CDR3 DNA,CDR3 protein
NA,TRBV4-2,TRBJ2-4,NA,TGTGCCAGCAGCCAAGCTGGGGGCCAAAACATTCAGTACTTC,CASSQAGGQNIQYF
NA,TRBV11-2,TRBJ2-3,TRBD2,TGTGCCAGCACCAGACTAGCGGGGCGCACAGATACGCAGTATTTT,CASTRLAGRTDTQYF
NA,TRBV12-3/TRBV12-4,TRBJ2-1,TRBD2,TGTGCCAGCAGTCCCGGGAGGCCCCTCTCCTACAATGAGCAGTTCTTC,CASSPGRPLSYNEQFF
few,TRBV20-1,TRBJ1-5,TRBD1,TGCAGTGCAGCCCCGGAGGACGGGACAGATGATCAGCCCCAGCATTTT,CSAAPEDGTDDQPQHF
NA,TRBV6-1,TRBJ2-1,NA,TGTGCCAGCAGTGATGTACAGGCCCCGGCGGGTGAGCAGTTCTTC,CASSDVQAPAGEQFF
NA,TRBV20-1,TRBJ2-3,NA,TGCAATGCTAGGTTCAGGGCGTTCACAGATACGCAGTATTTT,CNARFRAFTDTQYF
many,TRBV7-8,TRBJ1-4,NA,TGTGCCAGCGGGCAGGGAAGCACTAATGAAAAACTGTTTTTT,CASGQGSTNEKLFF
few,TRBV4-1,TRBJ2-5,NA,TGCGCCAGCAGCCAAGGGTGGGGGCGAACGATCCAAGAGACCCAGTACTTC,CASSQGWGRTIQETQYF
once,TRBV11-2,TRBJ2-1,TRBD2,TGTGCCAGCAGCTCGGCGACTAGCGGGAAATGGAGTGAGCAGTTCTTC,CASSSATSGKWSEQFF
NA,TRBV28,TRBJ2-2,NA,TGTGCCAGCAGTCTGTGGGGGTCCGTCGGGGAGCTGTTTTTT,CASSLWGSVGELFF
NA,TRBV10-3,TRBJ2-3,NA,TGTGCCATCAGTGAGTCGATAGGAGACCCTAGCACAGATACGCAGTATTTT,CAISESIGDPSTDTQYF
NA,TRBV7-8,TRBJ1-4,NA,TGTGCCAGCAGTCCGAGACGGATTAATGAAAAACTGTTTTTT,CASSPRRINEKLFF
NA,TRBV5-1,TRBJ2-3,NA,TGCGCCAGCAGCTTGGGGTGGAAAGTCACAGATACGCAGTATTTT,CASSLGWKVTDTQYF
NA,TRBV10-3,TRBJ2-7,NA,TGTGCCATCACACCTCGACAGGAATTCTACGAGCAGTACTTC,CAITPRQEFYEQYF
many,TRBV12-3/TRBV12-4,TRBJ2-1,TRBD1,TGTGCCAGCAGCCTGACAGGGTCTGAGCAGTTCTTC,CASSLTGSEQFF
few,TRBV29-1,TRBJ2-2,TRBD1,TGCAGCGTAACAGGGGCTAACACCGGGGAGCTGTTTTTT,CSVTGANTGELFF
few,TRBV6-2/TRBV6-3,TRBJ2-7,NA,TGTGCCAGCAGTTACTTTGGCAGCGACTACGAGCAGTACTTC,CASSYFGSDYEQYF
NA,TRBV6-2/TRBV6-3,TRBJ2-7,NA,TGTGCCAGCAGTTCGCACAGGCCCTCCTACGAGCAGTACTTC,CASSSHRPSYEQYF
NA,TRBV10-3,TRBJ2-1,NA,TGTGCCATCAGTGAGTCGAACGGGTGGAGAAATGAGCAGTTCTTC,CAISESNGWRNEQFF
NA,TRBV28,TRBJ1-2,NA,TGTGCCAGCCTTACTGGAGGGCCGGAACTATATGGCTACACCTTC,CASLTGGPELYGYTF
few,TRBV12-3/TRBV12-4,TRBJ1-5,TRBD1,TGTGCCAGCACCCAAGGGGGCAGGTATCAGCCCCAGCATTTT,CASTQGGRYQPQHF
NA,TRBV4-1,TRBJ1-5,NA,TGCGTCAGCAGCCAAGGGAGGCCCCCGGGATATAGCAATCAGCCCCAGCATTTT,CVSSQGRPPGYSNQPQHF
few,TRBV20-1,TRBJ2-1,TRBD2,TGCAGTGCTAGAGTTGTCGTGGGAGGGTCCACCTACAATGAGCAGTTCTTC,CSARVVVGGSTYNEQFF
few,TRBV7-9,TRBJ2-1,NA,TGTGCCAGCAGCTCCCGTGAGCAGTTCTTC,CASSSREQFF
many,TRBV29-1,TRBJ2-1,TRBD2,TGCAGCGTCGGGGGACTAGCGACGAATGAGCAGTTCTTC,CSVGGLATNEQFF
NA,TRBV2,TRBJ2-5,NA,TGTGCCAGCAGTGAATGGGAGGTCAGGGAAGAGACCCAGTACTTC,CASSEWEVREETQYF
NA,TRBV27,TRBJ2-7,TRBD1,TGTGCCAGCAGTCGACAGGGAGAACGCTACGAGCAGTACTTC,CASSRQGERYEQYF
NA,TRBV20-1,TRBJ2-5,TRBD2,TGCAGTGCTAGACCATATTGGACTAGCGGGGAAGAGACCCAGTACTTC,CSARPYWTSGEETQYF
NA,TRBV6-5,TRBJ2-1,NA,TGTGCCAGCAGTACCCGACTAGAAAACTACAATGAGCAGTTCTTC,CASSTRLENYNEQFF
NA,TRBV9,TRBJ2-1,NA,TGTGCCAGCAGCACCAATAGCGGATCGTACAATGAGCAGTTCTTC,CASSTNSGSYNEQFF
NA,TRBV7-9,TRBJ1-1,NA,TGTGCCAGCAGTCCACGCGAGGTCAGGGCTGGGACTGAAGCTTTCTTT,CASSPREVRAGTEAFF
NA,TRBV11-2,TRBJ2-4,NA,TGTGCCAGCAGCTTAGATCGGGAGCGCATTCAGTACTTC,CASSLDRERIQYF
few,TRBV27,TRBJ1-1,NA,TGTGCCAGCAGTTCCCCTCTGGGTACTGAAGCTTTCTTT,CASSSPLGTEAFF
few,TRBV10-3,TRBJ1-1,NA,TGTGCCATCAGTGAGTCAGGGACACTGAACACTGAAGCTTTCTTT,CAISESGTLNTEAFF
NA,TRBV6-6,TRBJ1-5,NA,TGTGCCAGCAGTTACCCAGGGGATCAGCCCCAGCATTTT,CASSYPGDQPQHF
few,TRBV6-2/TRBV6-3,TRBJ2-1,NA,TGTGCCAGCAGTTCCGACGTATACAATGAGCAGTTCTTC,CASSSDVYNEQFF
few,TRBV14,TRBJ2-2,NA,TGTGCCAGCAGCCAAGCTGGACACCAATCCGGGGAGCTGTTTTTT,CASSQAGHQSGELFF
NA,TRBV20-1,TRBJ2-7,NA,TGCAGTGCCCAACATACTGACTCCTACGAGCTGTACTTC,CSAQHTDSYELYF
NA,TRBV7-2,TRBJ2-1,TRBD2,TGTGCCAGCAAGCCCAGCGGGAGAGCTTACAATGAGCAGTTCTTC,CASKPSGRAYNEQFF
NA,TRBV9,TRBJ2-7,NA,TGTGCCAGCAGCGTAGGGGACACCCACTCCTACGAGCAGTACTTC,CASSVGDTHSYEQYF
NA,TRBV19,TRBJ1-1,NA,TGTGCCAGTAGTATAGGAGTCGTAGGAGCTTTCTTT,CASSIGVVGAFF
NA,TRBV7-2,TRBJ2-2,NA,TGTGCCAGCAGCTTGGCGTGGGCCGGGGAGCTGTTTTTT,CASSLAWAGELFF
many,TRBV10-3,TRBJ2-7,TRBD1,TGTGCCATCAGGGACAGGGGTTACAATGAGCAGTACTTC,CAIRDRGYNEQYF
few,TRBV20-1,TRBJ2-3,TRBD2,TGCAGTGCTGAGCGGGAGGGCAGAGATACGCAGTATTTT,CSAEREGRDTQYF
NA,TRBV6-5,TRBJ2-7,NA,TGTGCCAGCAGTTACTCCTTTCAGGGCCCCGAGCAGTACTTC,CASSYSFQGPEQYF
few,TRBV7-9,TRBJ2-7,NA,TGTGCCAGCAGTTTACAGACACATTCCTACGAGCAGTACTTC,CASSLQTHSYEQYF